This TCR beta chain was captured by sequencing in a study of blood T cell repertoires in COVID-19. The data were produced by immunoSEQ multiplex PCR, yet TCRdb's version contains in-frame clones alone and is incomplete. The sample shows approximately 20,000 clones, around 83% of them seen only once. The V gene's germline CDR1 is WNHNN and CDR2 SYGVQD (reference sequence). Trimming took 4 bases from V and 2 from J, leaving 9 bases between them. The CDR3 runs to 13 residues. The sample was peripheral blood. The clonotype comes from a human donor with active COVID-19. The donor label of this sample is uncertain. V is TRBV10-1 and J is TRBJ2-7, with D perhaps TRBD1 (7 bases). In nucleotides, the CDR3 is TGCGCCAGCAGTGCAGGGGGGCCCTACGAGCAGTACTTC. It encodes CASSAGGPYEQYF.